This T cell receptor beta chain was captured by sequencing in a study of CD8 T cells in ankylosing spondylitis. A single record per CDR3 protein comes from TCRdb applying MiXCR to the 5' RACE reads. This table holds approximately 150,000 distinct CDR3 sequences, 30% to 35% found once. The CDR3 runs 20 residues. The junction had 13 bases not matched to a gene; V was cut back by 2 bases and J by 0 bases. Germline CDR1 and CDR2: LGHDT and YNNKEL (reference sequence). The chain couples TRBV3-1 to TRBJ2-2, with 9 bases identical to TRBD2. Sequencing used synovial fluid, either unsorted or a sorted T cell fraction (not recorded which). This sequence was found in a male donor with ankylosing spondylitis. CDR3 loop: CASSQKMGQRGATNTGELFF. The DNA for the CDR3 is TGTGCCAGCAGCCAAAAAATGGGGCAGCGGGGGGCCACGAACACCGGGGAGCTGTTTTTT.